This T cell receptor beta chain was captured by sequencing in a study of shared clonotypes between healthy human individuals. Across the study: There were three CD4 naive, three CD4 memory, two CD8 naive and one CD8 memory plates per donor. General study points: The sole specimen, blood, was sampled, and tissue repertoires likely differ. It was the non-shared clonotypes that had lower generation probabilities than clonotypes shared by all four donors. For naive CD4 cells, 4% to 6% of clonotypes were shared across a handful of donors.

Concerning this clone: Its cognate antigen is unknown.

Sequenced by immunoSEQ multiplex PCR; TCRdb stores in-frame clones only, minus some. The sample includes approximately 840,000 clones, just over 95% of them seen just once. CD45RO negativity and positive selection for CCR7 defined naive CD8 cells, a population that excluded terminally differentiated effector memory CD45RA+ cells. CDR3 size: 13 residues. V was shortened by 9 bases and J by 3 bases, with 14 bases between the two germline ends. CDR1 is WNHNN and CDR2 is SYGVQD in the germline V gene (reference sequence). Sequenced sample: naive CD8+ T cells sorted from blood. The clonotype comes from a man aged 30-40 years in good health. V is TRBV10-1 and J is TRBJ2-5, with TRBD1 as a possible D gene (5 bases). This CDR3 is CARTENKKETQYF. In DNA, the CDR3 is TGCGCCAGGACAGAAAACAAAAAAGAGACCCAGTACTTC.